The next 5 T cell receptor beta chains were all read from a single sample in a study of OX40 agonist ivuxolimab in advanced cancers. Data came from immunoSEQ multiplex PCR; TCRdb stores just in-frame clones and leaves some out. Of under 65,000 clones listed, approximately 90% are singletons. Sequenced material: CD4+ or CD8+ T cells sorted from blood, taken in a trial of the OX40 agonist ivuxolimab. The receptors were sampled from an adult with an advanced solid tumor such as melanoma, head and neck, liver or kidney cancer.

The chain's CDR3 is CASSPLTSGRGETQYF. CDR3 sequence (DNA): TGTGCCAGCAGCCCACTAACTAGCGGGAGAGGGGAGACCCAGTACTTC. V usage is TRBV7-8 and J usage is TRBJ2-5; 11 nucleotides line up with TRBD2. Germline V gene lookup returns CDR1 SGHVS and CDR2 FQNEAQ. The length of the CDR3 is 16 residues. Trimming at V came to 5 bases and at J to 5 bases, leaving 10 bases not matched to a gene.

This chain uses TRBV2 with TRBJ1-1; D remains unclear. The germline V gene encodes CDR1 SNHLY and CDR2 FYNNEI. CDR3 length: 13 amino acids. Between the trimmed V and J ends, which lost 3 bases and 2 bases, there was a span of 7 bases. The CDR3 DNA reads TGTGCCAGCAGTGACGGGCTAAACACTGAAGCTTTCTTT. This translates into CASSDGLNTEAFF.

CDR3 sequence reads: CASSLSGDTEAFF. DNA of the CDR3: TGTGCCAGCAGTTTATCAGGGGACACTGAAGCTTTCTTT. The chain carries TRBV27 and TRBJ1-1; possible D gene TRBD1, 5 bases. Germline loops: CDR1 MNHEY, CDR2 SMNVEV (reference sequence). This CDR3 comprises 13 residues. The ends were cut back, 0 bases at V and 3 bases at J, with 5 bases in the middle.

The rearrangement joins TRBV11-2 to TRBJ2-1; 8 nucleotides line up with TRBD2. Trimming removed 5 bases from V and 8 bases from J; junction bases left unmatched: 11. In germline, CDR1 is SGHAT, CDR2 FQNNGV. The CDR3 totals 15 residues. The CDR3 protein is CASSPGGSGNDEQFF. DNA of the CDR3: TGTGCCAGCAGCCCCGGTGGTAGCGGGAACGATGAGCAGTTCTTC.

The chain couples TRBV18 to TRBJ2-1; maybe TRBD2 (5 bases). CDR3 length equals 15 residues. The germline gives CDR1 KGHSH, CDR2 LQKENI. Trimming took 3 bases from V and 8 from J, leaving 17 bases between them. CDR3 amino acids: CASSPARGYGDEQFF. CDR3 coding DNA: TGTGCCAGCTCACCGGCGAGAGGGTACGGCGATGAGCAGTTCTTC.